Following are 27 T cell receptor beta chains from one sample sequenced in a study of identical twins. TCRdb re-derived calls from the 5' RACE reads in MiXCR, one entry per CDR3 protein. Of roughly 630,000 distinct CDR3 sequences in the sample, about 7% were seen once. These records were also assigned to another study, of yellow fever vaccine responses in identical twins.

What was sequenced was PBMCs. These TCRs come from a woman in her late teens or twenties in good health.

The V gene is TRBV7-9, the J gene TRBJ2-7; D assignment may be TRBD1 or TRBD2 (6 bases each). There are 14 residues in the CDR3. Germline loops: CDR1 SEHNR, CDR2 FQNEAQ (reference sequence). Trimming took 3 bases from V and 6 from J, leaving 15 bases between them. The CDR3 coding sequence is TGTGCCAGCAGCTTGAGGGGGGAAACCTCCGAGCAGTACGTC. Translation: CASSLRGETSEQYV.

This chain uses TRBV5-1 with TRBJ1-2; D is perhaps TRBD1 (5 bases). This CDR3 has 15 residues. Trimming removed 4 bases at V and 4 bases at J, with 17 bases between. The V gene's germline CDR1 is SGHRS and CDR2 YFSETQ. CDR3 amino acids: CASSTMTGTSYGYTF. The CDR3 nucleotides read TGCGCCAGCAGCACGATGACCGGGACCTCCTATGGCTACACCTTC. The full variable domain, completed using reference TRBV5-1 and TRBJ1-2, is KAGVTQTPRYLIKTRGQQVTLSCSPISGHRSVSWYQQTPGQGLQFLFEYFSETQRNKGNFPGRFSGRQFSNSRSEMNVSTLELGDSALYLCASSTMTGTSYGYTFGSGTRLTVV.

This clonotype occurred a few times. The chain recombines TRBV11-2 with TRBJ2-1, with TRBD2 matching over 9 bases. The ends lost 2 bases at V and 6 bases at J; junction bases unmatched: 11. Germline V lookup: CDR1 SGHAT, CDR2 FQNNGV. The CDR3 is made up of 17 amino acids. The CDR3, as DNA: TGTGCCAGCAGCTTAACGAGCGGGGGGTCGTACCTCAATGAGCAGTTCTTC. It translates to CASSLTSGGSYLNEQFF.

The chain employs TRBV6-2 or TRBV6-3 and TRBJ2-7; D not resolved. CDR1 is MNHEY and CDR2 is SVGEGT in the germline V gene. The CDR3 is made up of 14 amino acids. V gave up 5 bases and J gave up 3 bases, with 14 bases separating them. CDR3 nucleotide sequence: TGTGCCAGCAGTGCCGGACGTACGCTCTACGAGCAGTACTTC. Protein: CASSAGRTLYEQYF.

Many counts were recorded for this clonotype. The rearrangement links TRBV28 to TRBJ2-1, with D unclear. The CDR3 loop spans 15 amino acids. Trimming left V 2 bases short and J 8 bases short, with 16 bases between. Germline loops: CDR1 MDHEN, CDR2 SYDVKM. This CDR3 reads CASSLGKLITDEQFF. The CDR3 DNA follows: TGTGCCAGCAGTTTAGGGAAGCTGATTACAGATGAGCAGTTCTTC.

In this sample, this clonotype turned up many times. The chain uses TRBV7-9 and TRBJ1-4; D is perhaps TRBD1 (6 bases). Between the trimmed V and J ends, which lost 3 bases and 0 bases, there was a span of 8 bases. The CDR3 length is 15 residues. Germline-derived CDR1 and CDR2 are SEHNR and FQNEAQ (reference sequence). The CDR3 reads CASSFWTATNEKLFF. The CDR3 DNA sequence: TGTGCCAGCAGCTTCTGGACAGCAACTAATGAAAAACTGTTTTTT.

The V call is TRBV27, the J call TRBJ2-2; D gene unclear. V dropped 6 bases and J dropped 3 bases, with 11 bases sitting between them. Germline CDR1 reads MNHEY; CDR2 reads SMNVEV (reference sequence). The CDR3 consists of 14 residues. The CDR3 spells CASSPIHDTGELFF. Here the CDR3 DNA reads TGTGCCAGCAGCCCTATACACGACACCGGGGAGCTGTTTTTT.

The chain has TRBV5-1 and TRBJ2-5; D is ambiguous. The CDR3 covers 13 residues. Trimming took 0 bases from V and 9 from J, leaving 12 bases between them. Germline V gene lookup returns CDR1 SGHRS and CDR2 YFSETQ. CDR3 in DNA: TGCGCCAGCAGCTTGGCGCAGGCTGGGGCCCAGTACTTC. This sequence encodes CASSLAQAGAQYF.

This rearrangement joins TRBV27 to TRBJ1-1; D ambiguous. Trimming pared 5 bases from V and 7 bases from J, leaving 20 bases between. Looked up from germline, CDR1 is MNHEY and CDR2 is SMNVEV (reference sequence). This CDR3 has 15 amino acids. The CDR3 here is CASSPLGRSEGEAFF. The DNA for the CDR3 is TGTGCCAGCAGTCCTTTGGGTCGATCCGAGGGTGAAGCTTTCTTT.

V and J are TRBV20-1 and TRBJ2-5; D might be TRBD2 (5 bases). Deletions cut 4 bases from V and 4 bases from J, with 10 bases between. The CDR3 is 12 residues long. Germline V gene data show CDR1 as DFQATT and CDR2 as SNEGSKA (reference sequence). The CDR3 DNA reads as TGCAGTGCTACGGGCCGGGGAGAGACCCAGTACTTC. It is translated as CSATGRGETQYF.

This clonotype turned up a few times. This chain joins TRBV20-1 and TRBJ2-6; TRBD2 agrees at 10 bases. With V trimmed by 6 bases and J by 2 bases, 16 bases remained unmatched. This CDR3 is built from 19 residues. Germline V gives CDR1 DFQATT, CDR2 SNEGSKA (reference sequence). CDR3 bases: TGCAGTGCCGGGTGGGCTAGCGGGAGTGGAGGTGCTGGGGCCAACGTCCTGACTTTC. The encoded protein is CSAGWASGSGGAGANVLTF.

The V gene is TRBV25-1, the J gene TRBJ1-2; a possible D gene is TRBD1 (5 bases). CDR3 size: 13 residues. Trimming took off 2 bases at V and 9 bases at J, with 13 bases between the two ends. Germline values: CDR1 MGHDK, CDR2 SYGVNS. The CDR3 DNA follows: TGTGCCAGCAGTGAACACCTGGGGGGATGCTACACCTTC. Translating it yields CASSEHLGGCYTF.

The rearrangement uses TRBV5-5 and TRBJ1-4; TRBD1 agrees at 7 bases. Trimming took 2 bases from V and 6 from J; bases not matched to a gene: 4. This CDR3 comprises 14 residues. In germline, CDR1 is SGHKS, CDR2 YYEKEE (reference sequence). CDR3 sequence: CASSLQGQYEKLFF. The CDR3 bases are TGTGCCAGCAGCTTACAGGGACAGTATGAAAAACTGTTTTTT.

This clonotype has only a few counts. The rearrangement joins TRBV18 to TRBJ2-1, with D perhaps TRBD2 (5 bases). The CDR3 runs to 15 residues. Germline CDR1 is KGHSH and CDR2 is LQKENI. Trimming cost V 5 bases and J 4 bases, with 15 bases left between them. DNA of the CDR3: TGTGCCAGCTCAGGATACTTACGGGGATACAATGAGCAGTTCTTC. It specifies CASSGYLRGYNEQFF.

This clonotype was picked up a small number of times. The V call is TRBV24-1, the J call TRBJ2-2; a weak D match, TRBD1 (5 bases). Germline V gene data show CDR1 as KGHDR and CDR2 as SFDVKD. The V gene lost 6 bases and the J gene lost 5 bases, with 12 bases spanning the gap. The CDR3 is 14 amino acids. This CDR3 is CATSITGATGELFF. The CDR3 DNA is TGTGCCACCAGTATTACAGGTGCGACCGGGGAGCTGTTTTTT.

This clonotype appeared many times. The chain carries TRBV5-1 and TRBJ2-5; unclear D gene. Germline loops: CDR1 SGHRS, CDR2 YFSETQ. This CDR3 contains 14 residues. Trimming removed 0 bases at V and 4 bases at J, with 10 bases between. CDR3 coding DNA: TGCGCCAGCAGCTTGGACGGTCGGACAGAGACCCAGTACTTC. Its translation: CASSLDGRTETQYF.

The sample holds a few counts of this clonotype. The chain combines TRBV10-3 with TRBJ2-7; 7 bases line up with TRBD1. V lost 4 bases, J lost 7 bases, and 4 bases stayed unmatched. The CDR3 runs to 12 residues. In germline, CDR1 is ENHRY, CDR2 SYGVKD. CDR3 nucleotides: TGTGCCATCAGTGCCTCGGGACAGGAGCAGTACGTC. Translated: CAISASGQEQYV.

The chain joins TRBV6-2 or TRBV6-3 to TRBJ2-1, with D unclear. Germline V gene sequence: CDR1 MNHEY, CDR2 SVGEGT. CDR3 length: 13 amino acids. Deletions cut 6 bases from V and 4 bases from J, with 10 bases between. CDR3 nucleotides: TGTGCCAGCAGGCCAGCTCTATACAATGAGCAGTTCTTC. Its translation is CASRPALYNEQFF.

Many counts were recorded for this clonotype. The CDR3 DNA reads as TGTGCCAGCAGAGACTCCCCCGTGGATCCAAGACAGCCCCAGCATTTT. It encodes CASRDSPVDPRQPQHF. The rearrangement joins TRBV3-1 to TRBJ1-5; D is uncertain. Trimming shortened V by 6 bases and J by 7 bases, and 22 bases separated the two germline ends. Germline CDR1 LGHDT, CDR2 YNNKEL (reference sequence). This CDR3 has 16 residues. Variable domain in full (rest from reference TRBV3-1 and TRBJ1-5): DTAVSQTPKYLVTQMGNDKSIKCEQNLGHDTMYWYKQDSKKFLKIMFSYNNKELIINETVPNRFSPKSPDKAHLNLHINSLELGDSAVYFCASRDSPVDPRQPQHFGDGTRLSIL.

This clonotype has ten or more counts. The chain employs TRBV5-1 and TRBJ2-1; TRBD2 matches 8 bases. There are 17 residues in the CDR3. V shed 3 bases, J shed 5 bases, and the junction held 13 bases outside the gene matches. CDR1 SGHRS and CDR2 YFSETQ come from the germline V gene. This CDR3 reads CASSSFSGTSIHNEQFF. The CDR3, as DNA: TGCGCCAGCAGCTCATTTTCCGGGACTAGTATCCACAATGAGCAGTTCTTC.

This clonotype was seen more than once but under ten times. J is TRBJ2-2 and V is TRBV7-9, with D possibly matching TRBD1 (6 bases). Germline V gene lookup returns CDR1 SEHNR and CDR2 FQNEAQ (reference sequence). The V end lost 4 bases, the J end lost 0 bases, and 15 bases lay between the germline ends. CDR3 size: 17 residues. In DNA, the CDR3 is TGTGCCAGCAGCTCCGGAGGACAGTTTTCGAACACCGGGGAGCTGTTTTTT. Its translation: CASSSGGQFSNTGELFF.

This clonotype was counted at least ten times. This chain uses TRBV5-1 with TRBJ1-6; D is unclear. This CDR3 region has 14 residues. CDR1 and CDR2 (germline): SGHRS, YFSETQ. V lost 0 bases and J lost 8, with 9 bases in between. CDR3 nucleotide sequence: TGCGCCAGCAGCTTGGACAGATTGGATTCACCCCTCCACTTT. It encodes CASSLDRLDSPLHF. The full variable domain, completed using reference TRBV5-1 and TRBJ1-6, is KAGVTQTPRYLIKTRGQQVTLSCSPISGHRSVSWYQQTPGQGLQFLFEYFSETQRNKGNFPGRFSGRQFSNSRSEMNVSTLELGDSALYLCASSLDRLDSPLHFGNGTRLTVT.

A few counts support this clonotype. This rearrangement joins TRBV20-1 to TRBJ2-7, with 11 bases that match TRBD2. CDR3 length: 15 residues. CDR1 and CDR2 (germline): DFQATT, SNEGSKA (reference sequence). The J segment lost 7 bases and the V segment lost 4 bases, leaving 12 bases of the junction unmatched. CDR3 loop: CSAMTSGTPSGEQYF. CDR3 sequence (DNA): TGCAGTGCTATGACTAGCGGGACTCCCTCGGGGGAGCAGTACTTC.

The chain combines TRBV20-1 with TRBJ2-1, with 7 bases matching TRBD2. The germline CDR1 and CDR2 sequences are DFQATT and SNEGSKA (reference sequence). Trimming cost V 0 bases and J 0 bases; bases outside gene matches: 5. The CDR3 is 16 amino acids. The chain's CDR3 is CSARDGGLLSYNEQFF. The DNA of the CDR3 is TGCAGTGCTAGAGACGGGGGACTACTCTCCTACAATGAGCAGTTCTTC.

This clonotype was seen at least ten times. At one of its ends the junction is not consistent with the germline gene, which may arise from a read error. This chain joins TRBV4-2 and TRBJ2-1; either TRBD1 or TRBD2 may fit D (5 bases each). The CDR3 has 14 amino acids. CDR1 and CDR2 from the germline V gene are LGHNA and YNFKEQ. CDR3 in amino acids: CASSQAGQSIRTNF. CDR3 nucleotides: TGTGCCAGCAGCCAAGCGGGGCAGTCTATTCGGACCAACTTC.

There are many counts of this clonotype. This chain links TRBV16 with TRBJ1-6, with D unresolved. CDR3 size: 15 residues. The germline V gene has CDR1 KGHSY and CDR2 FQNENV. Trimming removed 4 bases at V and 0 bases at J, with 7 bases between. CDR3 sequence: CASSPSGSYNSPLHF. CDR3 DNA sequence: TGTGCCAGCAGCCCCTCAGGCTCCTATAATTCACCCCTCCACTTT.

This clonotype was seen only a few times. The chain uses TRBV2 and TRBJ2-7, with a weak D call TRBD1 (5 bases). V was pared by 5 bases and J by 3 bases, with 14 bases between. Germline CDR1 and CDR2: SNHLY and FYNNEI. CDR3 length: 14 amino acids. The CDR3 DNA sequence: TGTGCCAGCAGTACTTGGACAACCGACTACGAGCAGTACTTC. The encoded protein is CASSTWTTDYEQYF. Full variable domain (remainder filled in from reference TRBV2 and TRBJ2-7): EPEVTQTPSHQVTQMGQEVILRCVPISNHLYFYWYRQILGQKVEFLVSFYNNEISEKSEIFDDQFSVERPDGSNFTLKIRSTKLEDSAMYFCASSTWTTDYEQYFGPGTRLTVT.